These 32 T cell receptor beta chains share one sample of origin, sequenced in a study of CD8 T cells in ankylosing spondylitis. TCRdb re-called the 5' RACE reads with MiXCR, one entry per CDR3 protein. Among about 96,000 distinct CDR3 sequences, 8.8% were seen once, and the ten largest hold under 6%. The sample taken for sequencing was blood, either unsorted or a sorted T cell fraction (not recorded which). These receptors all come from a male donor with ankylosing spondylitis or in good health (not recorded which).

Ten or more counts support this clonotype. The chain has TRBV30 and TRBJ2-1; possible D gene TRBD1, 6 bases. The CDR3 sequence is 15 residues long. Germline lookup yields CDR1 GTSNPN and CDR2 SVGIG (reference sequence). Deletions cut 2 bases from V and 3 bases from J, with 14 bases between. Here the CDR3 reads CAWSSGAQGYNEQFF. CDR3 nucleotides: TGTGCCTGGAGTTCAGGGGCGCAGGGCTACAATGAGCAGTTCTTC.

This clonotype was seen at least ten times. The chain recombines TRBV7-2 with TRBJ1-2; no clear D. The CDR3 contains 13 residues. V was trimmed by 7 bases and J by 2 bases, leaving 11 bases between them. Germline assignment: CDR1 SGHTA and CDR2 FQGNSA. In nucleotides, the CDR3 is TGTGCCAGCACTACGCCGGGGAACTATGGCTACACCTTC. Translating gives CASTTPGNYGYTF.

This clonotype has ten or more counts. The V call is TRBV15, the J call TRBJ1-2; possible D gene TRBD1, 5 bases. The CDR3 loop spans 14 amino acids. Germline V gene sequence: CDR1 LNHNV, CDR2 YYDKDF (reference sequence). The V gene lost 0 bases and the J gene lost 7 bases, with 12 bases spanning the gap. The CDR3 protein is CATSRDAAGPGYTF. CDR3 sequence (DNA): TGTGCCACCAGCAGAGATGCGGCGGGACCTGGCTACACCTTC.

This clonotype was counted only a few times. The chain couples TRBV19 to TRBJ2-1; a weak D match, TRBD1 (6 bases). CDR1 is LNHDA and CDR2 is SQIVND in the germline V gene (reference sequence). The CDR3 totals 13 residues. Trimming cost V 5 bases and J 7 bases, with 12 bases left between them. In nucleotides, the CDR3 is TGTGCCAGTAGTCGGACAGCAGGAAATGAGCAGTTCTTC. Protein sequence: CASSRTAGNEQFF.

The CDR3 spells CASSLEARVGYTF. The CDR3 DNA is TGTGCCAGCAGCTTAGAGGCCAGGGTTGGCTACACCTTC. V gene TRBV7-2 combines with J gene TRBJ1-2, with a possible D match to TRBD1 (5 bases). Germline V gene sequence: CDR1 SGHTA, CDR2 FQGNSA. The CDR3 length is 13 residues. V was shortened by 1 base and J by 7 bases, with 10 bases between the two germline ends.

This clonotype was picked up a small number of times. The rearrangement links TRBV7-3 to TRBJ2-6; tentative D call: TRBD2 (7 bases). This CDR3 is built from 18 residues. V was trimmed by 5 bases and J by 4 bases, leaving 21 bases between them. Germline CDR1 is SGHTA and CDR2 is FQGTGA. CDR3 sequence reads: CASSPIWGGPVGANVLTF. In DNA form, the CDR3 reads TGTGCCAGCAGCCCAATCTGGGGGGGCCCCGTAGGGGCCAACGTCCTGACTTTC.

This clonotype was seen many times. The gene calls are TRBV12-3 or TRBV12-4 and TRBJ1-5; a weak D match, TRBD1 (5 bases). Trimming shortened V by 2 bases and J by 4 bases, and 21 bases separated the two germline ends. This CDR3 region has 18 residues. The CDR3 coding sequence is TGTGCCAGCAGTTTAACCGCCAGGCAACAGGCGAGAAATCAGCCCCAGCATTTT. It yields the protein CASSLTARQQARNQPQHF.

Many counts were recorded for this clonotype. The rearrangement uses TRBV20-1 and TRBJ1-5; 7 bases are shared with TRBD1. V lost 6 bases to trimming and J lost 9 bases; unmatched junction nucleotides: 17. Germline V gene lookup returns CDR1 DFQATT and CDR2 SNEGSKA (reference sequence). This CDR3 region has 15 residues. CDR3 sequence reads: CSAGRRGQAFWPQHF. In DNA, the CDR3 is TGCAGTGCCGGAAGACGTGGACAGGCCTTTTGGCCCCAGCATTTT.

This clonotype has a count of ten or more. The V gene is TRBV6-1, the J gene TRBJ1-5; 7 bases agree with TRBD1. This CDR3 spans 15 amino acids. With 5 bases clipped from V and 5 bases from J, the junction kept 9 bases outside the gene matches. CDR1 and CDR2 (germline): MNHNS, SASEGT. The CDR3 nucleotides are TGTGCCAGCAGTAAACGACAGGGTTGGGATCAGCCCCAGCATTTT. This gives the protein CASSKRQGWDQPQHF.

This clonotype was observed at least ten times. The rearrangement links TRBV6-6 to TRBJ1-2; 9 bases agree with TRBD1. The trim removed 6 bases at V and 4 bases at J, leaving 3 bases unmatched. CDR1 and CDR2 from the germline V gene are MNHNY and SVGAGI (reference sequence). This CDR3 has 13 residues. The CDR3 DNA follows: TGTGCCAGCAGGCGGGACAGGGCCTATGGCTACACCTTC. Its protein product is CASRRDRAYGYTF.

The chain is built from TRBV6-1 and TRBJ1-1, with 8 bases fitting TRBD1. The V gene end was trimmed by 6 bases and the J gene end by 1 base; junction bases not matched to a gene: 4. The CDR3 covers 14 residues. Germline V CDR1 and CDR2: MNHNS, SASEGT. The CDR3 here is CASSEGQANTEAFF. DNA for the CDR3: TGTGCCAGCAGCGAGGGACAGGCGAACACTGAAGCTTTCTTT.

This clonotype was observed a handful of times. The rearrangement uses TRBV9 and TRBJ2-2; TRBD1 aligns across 11 bases. The CDR3 loop spans 18 amino acids. In germline, CDR1 is SGDLS, CDR2 YYNGEE. Germline trimming cut 5 bases from V and 1 base from J; bases unmatched to any gene: 10. CDR3 in DNA: TGTGCCAGCAGATCCGGGACAGGGGGATCCCGGAACACCGGGGAGCTGTTTTTT. Translating it yields CASRSGTGGSRNTGELFF.

The rearrangement uses TRBV11-2 and TRBJ2-2; D call uncertain. V shed 5 bases and J shed 5 bases, with 21 bases lying between them. The V gene's germline CDR1 is SGHAT and CDR2 FQNNGV. The CDR3 consists of 17 residues. The CDR3 DNA follows: TGTGCCAGCAGCCCGATTGGGTTTTTGAGAGTGACCGGGGAGCTGTTTTTT. Translation: CASSPIGFLRVTGELFF.

This clonotype appeared many times. The chain employs TRBV29-1 and TRBJ2-6; D may correspond to TRBD1 or TRBD2 (5 bases each). V lost 4 bases, J lost 2 bases, and 6 bases lay in between. CDR3 length equals 13 residues. Per the germline V gene, CDR1 is SQVTM and CDR2 is ANQGSEA. The CDR3 here is CSVGDPGANVLTF. In DNA, the CDR3 is TGCAGCGTTGGGGACCCTGGGGCCAACGTCCTGACTTTC.

This clonotype was seen at least ten times. The V call is TRBV3-1, the J call TRBJ1-6, with TRBD1 identical over 8 bases. V trimming: 0 bases; J trimming: 9 bases; junction bases outside the gene matches: 7. The CDR3 is 16 residues long. Germline loops: CDR1 LGHDT, CDR2 YNNKEL (reference sequence). The CDR3, as DNA: TGTGCCAGCAGCCAAGAGGACAGGGCAGTTACTTCACCCCTCCACTTT. Its protein product is CASSQEDRAVTSPLHF.

The sample holds many counts of this clonotype. The chain carries TRBV5-1 and TRBJ1-2; D is unclear. The germline V gene encodes CDR1 SGHRS and CDR2 YFSETQ. The V gene lost 0 bases and the J gene lost 2 bases, with 11 bases spanning the gap. The CDR3 length is 15 residues. CDR3 DNA sequence: TGCGCCAGCAGCTTGGGCGTGTCGGAAAACTATGGCTACACCTTC. It specifies CASSLGVSENYGYTF.

This clonotype was picked up many times. V gene TRBV20-1 combines with J gene TRBJ2-7; 13 bases align to TRBD2. The V and J ends lost 5 bases and 1 base, in that order; junction bases with no gene match: 5. Germline CDR1 reads DFQATT; CDR2 reads SNEGSKA (reference sequence). This CDR3 has 15 residues. CDR3 sequence (DNA): TGCAGTGCTCCAACTAGCGGGGGGGCTTCCTACGAGCAGTACTTC. Its protein is CSAPTSGGASYEQYF.

Many counts were recorded for this clonotype. This sequence joins TRBV5-1 and TRBJ1-4; D ambiguous. Germline V gene sequence: CDR1 SGHRS, CDR2 YFSETQ. CDR3 length: 13 amino acids. V was trimmed by 0 bases and J by 7 bases, leaving 7 bases between them. The chain's CDR3 is CASSLEQSEKLFF. In DNA form, the CDR3 reads TGCGCCAGCAGCTTGGAACAATCTGAAAAACTGTTTTTT. The full variable domain, completed using reference TRBV5-1 and TRBJ1-4, is KAGVTQTPRYLIKTRGQQVTLSCSPISGHRSVSWYQQTPGQGLQFLFEYFSETQRNKGNFPGRFSGRQFSNSRSEMNVSTLELGDSALYLCASSLEQSEKLFFGSGTQLSVL.

This clonotype appeared a few times. V usage is TRBV7-9 and J usage is TRBJ2-1, with a possible D match to TRBD2 (5 bases). CDR1 and CDR2 (germline): SEHNR, FQNEAQ (reference sequence). V shed 5 bases and J shed 7 bases, with 18 bases lying between them. This CDR3 region has 15 residues. This chain's CDR3 is CASSDLWGTGNEQFF. CDR3 bases: TGTGCCAGCAGCGACCTATGGGGAACGGGGAATGAGCAGTTCTTC.

This clonotype was counted many times. The chain carries TRBV4-2 and TRBJ2-7; D remains unclear. Between the trimmed V and J ends, which lost 0 bases and 4 bases, there was a span of 7 bases. This CDR3 is 13 amino acids long. Germline lookup yields CDR1 LGHNA and CDR2 YNFKEQ. The CDR3 coding sequence is TGTGCCAGCAGCCAAGAGAGGTCATACGAGCAGTACTTC. Residues: CASSQERSYEQYF.

This clonotype was observed at least ten times. A junction end diverges from the germline sequence, so it may reflect a read error. The chain employs TRBV5-1 and TRBJ1-6, with D possibly being TRBD1 (5 bases). This CDR3 region has 16 residues. Germline V CDR1 and CDR2: SGHRS, YFSETQ. CDR3 sequence (DNA): TGCGCCATCAGCCCGGAAGGGGCCATATCTAATTCACCCCTCCACTTT. This translates into CAISPEGAISNSPLHF.

This clonotype was seen repeatedly, ten times or more. The chain links TRBV25-1 to TRBJ2-2; a weak D match, TRBD1 (5 bases). Trimming stripped 3 bases from V and 0 bases from J, with 17 bases between. Germline CDR1 is MGHDK and CDR2 is SYGVNS. CDR3 length: 18 residues. The CDR3 DNA follows: TGTGCCAGCAGTGACGAATCGGTAGGGGCTCCGAACACCGGGGAGCTGTTTTTT. Its protein is CASSDESVGAPNTGELFF.

This clonotype was detected many times. The chain combines TRBV28 with TRBJ2-7, with 9 bases identical to TRBD2. The CDR3 loop spans 15 amino acids. Germline CDR1 and CDR2: MDHEN and SYDVKM. Trimming cost V 6 bases and J 2 bases; bases outside gene matches: 8. CDR3 residues: CASSPLAGAPYEQYF. In DNA, the CDR3 is TGTGCCAGCAGCCCATTAGCGGGGGCCCCCTACGAGCAGTACTTC.

This clonotype was detected many times. The rearrangement links TRBV7-3 to TRBJ1-1, with 9 bases that match TRBD1. The CDR3 consists of 16 residues. CDR1 SGHTA and CDR2 FQGTGA come from the germline V gene. Trimming cost V 5 bases and J 5 bases; bases outside gene matches: 12. The CDR3 nucleotides read TGTGCCAGCAGCCTACTCCCGACAGGGGGGGGAACTGAAGCTTTCTTT. This gives the protein CASSLLPTGGGTEAFF.

This clonotype was recorded a few times. The chain uses TRBV7-6 and TRBJ2-4, with D possibly TRBD1 on 6 matching bases. Germline loops: CDR1 SGHVS, CDR2 FNYEAQ. V gave up 2 bases and J gave up 2 bases, with 13 bases separating them. The CDR3 is made up of 16 amino acids. DNA of the CDR3: TGTGCCAGCAGCTTACAGAAGGGGGAGACCAAAAACATTCAGTACTTC. It codes for CASSLQKGETKNIQYF.

Points on this clonotype: It may be a read error: a sequence one base away is much more abundant. The conserved phenylalanine or tryptophan is not found at the CDR3 terminus, so this likely reflects a read error. The V and J genes are TRBV12-3 or TRBV12-4 and TRBJ1-1, with 8 positions matching TRBD1. V shed 4 bases and J 1 base; nucleotides not matched to a gene: 2. The CDR3 covers 14 residues. The CDR3: CASSYGTGNTEAFL. In nucleotides, the CDR3 is TGTGCCAGCAGTTACGGGACAGGGAACACTGAAGCTTTCTTA.

This clonotype was counted between two and nine times. The chain links TRBV7-9 to TRBJ2-3; D could derive from TRBD1 or TRBD2 (5 bases each). Trimming removed 4 bases at V and 6 bases at J, with 20 bases between. The CDR3 totals 16 residues. Germline-derived CDR1 and CDR2 are SEHNR and FQNEAQ (reference sequence). CDR3 sequence reads: CASSSPGTHLADTQYF. Written as DNA, the CDR3 is TGTGCCAGCAGCTCCCCCGGGACCCATCTCGCGGATACGCAGTATTTT.

The chain employs TRBV29-1 and TRBJ2-5; D assignment may be TRBD1 or TRBD2 (6 bases each). The germline V gene encodes CDR1 SQVTM and CDR2 ANQGSEA. Between the trimmed V and J ends, which lost 1 base and 5 bases, there was a span of 14 bases. There are 14 residues in the CDR3. CDR3 nucleotides: TGCAGCGTTGAAGGGAAGGGGGGCCCCGAGACCCAGTACTTC. Residues: CSVEGKGGPETQYF.

This clonotype was detected many times. The chain's CDR3 is CASSTTGTGGETQYF. In nucleotides, the CDR3 is TGTGCCAGCAGTACCACCGGGACAGGGGGGGAGACCCAGTACTTC. The V gene is TRBV12-3 or TRBV12-4, the J gene TRBJ2-5, with TRBD1 identical over 11 bases. With V trimmed by 5 bases and J by 5 bases, 7 bases remained unmatched. This CDR3 spans 15 amino acids.

This clonotype was counted at least ten times. This rearrangement joins TRBV19 to TRBJ2-7; D is ambiguous. The CDR3 spans 14 residues. V gave up 5 bases and J gave up 0 bases, with 11 bases separating them. From germline, CDR1 is LNHDA and CDR2 SQIVND (reference sequence). The CDR3 DNA is TGTGCCAGTAGTGGGCGGAAGAGCTCCTACGAGCAGTACTTC. This sequence encodes CASSGRKSSYEQYF.

This clonotype was seen at least ten times. V gene TRBV7-9 combines with J gene TRBJ2-1; 8 bases map to TRBD2. Germline V gene sequence: CDR1 SEHNR, CDR2 FQNEAQ (reference sequence). CDR3 length: 16 amino acids. V shed 5 bases and J 8 bases; nucleotides not matched to a gene: 14. CDR3 bases: TGTGCCAGCAGCCCCCGGGAGGGCACCAATATAGATGAGCAGTTCTTC. Its protein is CASSPREGTNIDEQFF.

This clonotype was observed at least ten times. This chain connects TRBV20-1 to TRBJ2-7, with 11 bases matching TRBD2. Unmatched junction bases numbered 6, after V lost 6 bases and J lost 2 bases. Germline lookup yields CDR1 DFQATT and CDR2 SNEGSKA (reference sequence). The CDR3 sequence is 14 residues long. For the CDR3, the DNA is TGCAGTGCGCGGCCACTAGCGGGAGCCTACGAGCAGTACTTC. Translated, it gives CSARPLAGAYEQYF.